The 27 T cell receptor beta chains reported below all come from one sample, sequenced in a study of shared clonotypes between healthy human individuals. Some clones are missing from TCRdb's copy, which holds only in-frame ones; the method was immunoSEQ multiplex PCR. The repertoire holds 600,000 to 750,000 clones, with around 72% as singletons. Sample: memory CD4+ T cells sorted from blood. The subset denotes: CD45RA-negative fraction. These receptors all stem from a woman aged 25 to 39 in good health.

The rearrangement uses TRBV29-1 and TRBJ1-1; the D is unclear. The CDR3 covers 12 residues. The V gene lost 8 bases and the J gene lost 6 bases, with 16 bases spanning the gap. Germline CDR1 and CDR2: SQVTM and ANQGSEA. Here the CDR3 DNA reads TGCAGCTATAAGATGACGGGCGCTGAAGCTTTCTTT. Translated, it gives CSYKMTGAEAFF.

The CDR3 spells CASSSQDRLFSGNTIYF. Here the CDR3 DNA reads TGTGCCAGCAGTTCCCAGGACAGGTTATTCTCTGGAAACACCATATATTTT. The V and J genes are TRBV28 and TRBJ1-3, with 7 bases matching TRBD1. Germline values: CDR1 MDHEN, CDR2 SYDVKM. J gave up 0 bases and V 4 bases, and 9 bases lay outside the gene matches. CDR3 length: 17 amino acids.

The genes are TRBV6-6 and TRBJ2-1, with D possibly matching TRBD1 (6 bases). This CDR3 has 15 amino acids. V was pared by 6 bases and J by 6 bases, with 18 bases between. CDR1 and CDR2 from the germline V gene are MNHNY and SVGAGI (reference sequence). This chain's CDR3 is CASSRRSGEGNEQFF. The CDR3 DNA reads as TGTGCCAGCAGCCGACGATCAGGGGAAGGCAATGAGCAGTTCTTC.

CDR3 loop: CASSSGGVRNEQYF. CDR3 DNA sequence: TGTGCCAGCAGTTCGGGGGGGGTCAGGAACGAGCAGTACTTC. The chain carries TRBV28 and TRBJ2-7; TRBD2 matches 8 bases. With 4 bases clipped from V and 5 bases from J, the junction kept 7 bases outside the gene matches. Germline values: CDR1 MDHEN, CDR2 SYDVKM. The CDR3 contains 14 residues.

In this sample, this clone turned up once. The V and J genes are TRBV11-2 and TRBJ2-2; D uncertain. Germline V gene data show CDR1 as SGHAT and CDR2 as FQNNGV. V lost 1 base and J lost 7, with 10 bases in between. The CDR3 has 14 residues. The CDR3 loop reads CASSLVNLFGELFF. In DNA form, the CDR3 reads TGTGCCAGCAGCTTAGTTAATCTATTCGGGGAGCTGTTTTTT.

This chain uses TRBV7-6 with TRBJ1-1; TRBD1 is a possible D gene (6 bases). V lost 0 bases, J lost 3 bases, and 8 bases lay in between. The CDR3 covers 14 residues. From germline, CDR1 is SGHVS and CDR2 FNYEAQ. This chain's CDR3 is CASSLAGGYTEAFF. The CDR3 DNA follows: TGTGCCAGCAGCTTAGCCGGGGGCTACACTGAAGCTTTCTTT.

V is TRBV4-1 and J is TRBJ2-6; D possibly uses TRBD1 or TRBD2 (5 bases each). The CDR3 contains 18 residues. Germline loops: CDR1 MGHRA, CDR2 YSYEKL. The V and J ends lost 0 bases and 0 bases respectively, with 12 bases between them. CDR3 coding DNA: TGCGCCAGCAGCCAAGATCGGGGCGTAAGCTCTGGGGCCAACGTCCTGACTTTC. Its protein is CASSQDRGVSSGANVLTF.

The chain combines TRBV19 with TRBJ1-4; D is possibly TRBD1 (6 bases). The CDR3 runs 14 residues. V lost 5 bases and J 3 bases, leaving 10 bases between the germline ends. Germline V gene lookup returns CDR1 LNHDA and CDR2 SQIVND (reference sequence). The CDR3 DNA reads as TGTGCCAGTAGTTACAGGGTACCTAATGAAAAACTGTTTTTT. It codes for CASSYRVPNEKLFF.

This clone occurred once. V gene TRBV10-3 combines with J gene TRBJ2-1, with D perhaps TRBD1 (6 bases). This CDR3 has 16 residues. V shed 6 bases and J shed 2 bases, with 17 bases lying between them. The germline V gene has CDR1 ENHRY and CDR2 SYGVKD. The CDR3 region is CAISPTGHETYNEQFF. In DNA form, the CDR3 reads TGTGCCATCAGCCCAACAGGGCATGAGACCTACAATGAGCAGTTCTTC.

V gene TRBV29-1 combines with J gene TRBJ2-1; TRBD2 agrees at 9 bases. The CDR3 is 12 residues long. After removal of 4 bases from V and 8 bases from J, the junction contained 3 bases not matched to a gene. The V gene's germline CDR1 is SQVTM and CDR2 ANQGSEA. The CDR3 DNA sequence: TGCAGCGTTGGCGGGAGGGGGGATGAGCAGTTCTTC. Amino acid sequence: CSVGGRGDEQFF.

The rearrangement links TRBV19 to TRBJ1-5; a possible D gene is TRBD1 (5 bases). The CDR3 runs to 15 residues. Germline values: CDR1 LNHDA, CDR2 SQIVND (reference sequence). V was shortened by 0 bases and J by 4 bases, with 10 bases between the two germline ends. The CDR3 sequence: CASSIDVGGNQPQHF. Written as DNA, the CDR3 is TGTGCCAGTAGTATAGACGTCGGGGGGAATCAGCCCCAGCATTTT.

The CDR3 nucleotides are TGTGCCAGCACCGGACTAGCGGGATTGGGGAATGAGCAGTTCTTC. This codes for CASTGLAGLGNEQFF. The chain uses TRBV19 and TRBJ2-1; TRBD2 agrees at 12 bases. Germline CDR1 LNHDA, CDR2 SQIVND (reference sequence). CDR3 length: 15 residues. Unmatched junction bases numbered 10, after V lost 9 bases and J lost 7 bases.

CDR3 residues: CASSPLDVAYEQYF. The CDR3 bases are TGTGCCAGCAGCCCCTTGGACGTAGCCTACGAGCAGTACTTC. This sequence joins TRBV7-8 and TRBJ2-7, with D uncertain. CDR1 is SGHVS and CDR2 is FQNEAQ in the germline V gene. V shed 5 bases and J shed 2 bases, with 13 bases lying between them. The CDR3 contains 14 residues.

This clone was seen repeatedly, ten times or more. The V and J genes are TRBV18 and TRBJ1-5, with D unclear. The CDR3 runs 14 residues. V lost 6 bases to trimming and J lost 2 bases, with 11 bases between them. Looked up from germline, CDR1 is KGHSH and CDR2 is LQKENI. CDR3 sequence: CASSPTKGNQPQHF. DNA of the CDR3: TGTGCCAGCTCTCCTACGAAGGGCAATCAGCCCCAGCATTTT.

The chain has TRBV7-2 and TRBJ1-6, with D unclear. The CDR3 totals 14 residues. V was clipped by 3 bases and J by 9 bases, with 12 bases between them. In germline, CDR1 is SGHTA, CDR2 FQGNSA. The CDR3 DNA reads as TGTGCCAGCAGCTTCCCGGGTTTAGGTTCACCCCTCCACTTT. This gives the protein CASSFPGLGSPLHF.

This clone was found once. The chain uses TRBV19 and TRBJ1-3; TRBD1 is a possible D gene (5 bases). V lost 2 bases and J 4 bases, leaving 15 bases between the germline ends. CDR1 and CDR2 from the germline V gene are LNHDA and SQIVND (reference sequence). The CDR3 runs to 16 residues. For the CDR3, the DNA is TGTGCCAGTAGTATAAAGCCCGGGACTCCGGGAAACACCATATATTTT. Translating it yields CASSIKPGTPGNTIYF. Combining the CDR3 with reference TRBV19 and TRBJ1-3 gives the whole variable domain DGGITQSPKYLFRKEGQNVTLSCEQNLNHDAMYWYRQDPGQGLRLIYYSQIVNDFQKGDIAEGYSVSREKKESFPLTVTSAQKNPTAFYLCASSIKPGTPGNTIYFGEGSWLTVV.

The CDR3 coding sequence is TGTGCCAGCAGCTTAGGCCGGACTAGCGATGTAGTGGCAGATACGCAGTATTTT. This codes for CASSLGRTSDVVADTQYF. The V and J genes are TRBV13 and TRBJ2-3; TRBD2 matches at 9 bases. This CDR3 comprises 18 residues. The V segment lost 0 bases and the J segment 4 bases; nucleotides outside the gene matches: 11. Germline V gene data show CDR1 as PRHDT and CDR2 as FYEKMQ (reference sequence).

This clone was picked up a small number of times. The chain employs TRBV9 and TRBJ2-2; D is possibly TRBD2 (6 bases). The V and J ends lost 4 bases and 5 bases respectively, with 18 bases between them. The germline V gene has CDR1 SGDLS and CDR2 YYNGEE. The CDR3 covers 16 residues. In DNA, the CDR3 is TGTGCCAGCAGCCCCAGGGTAGCGGCAGCGACCGGGGAGCTGTTTTTT. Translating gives CASSPRVAAATGELFF.

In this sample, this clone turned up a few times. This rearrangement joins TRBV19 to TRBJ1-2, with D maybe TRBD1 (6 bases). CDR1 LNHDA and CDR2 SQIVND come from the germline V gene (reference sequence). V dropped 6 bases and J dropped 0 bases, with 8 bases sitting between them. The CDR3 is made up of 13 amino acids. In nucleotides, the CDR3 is TGTGCCAGTAGCCGGGACACTAACTATGGCTACACCTTC. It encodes CASSRDTNYGYTF.

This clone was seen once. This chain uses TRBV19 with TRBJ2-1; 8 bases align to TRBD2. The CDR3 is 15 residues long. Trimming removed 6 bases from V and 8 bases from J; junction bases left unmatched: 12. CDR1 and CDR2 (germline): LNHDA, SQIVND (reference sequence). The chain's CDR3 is CASSRGGAWSDEQFF. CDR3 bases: TGTGCCAGTAGCCGGGGGGGCGCCTGGTCCGATGAGCAGTTCTTC.

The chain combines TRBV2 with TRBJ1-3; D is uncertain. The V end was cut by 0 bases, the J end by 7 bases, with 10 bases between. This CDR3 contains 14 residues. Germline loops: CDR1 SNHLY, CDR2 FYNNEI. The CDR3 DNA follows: TGTGCCAGCAGTGAAGCGCTTCGCGGGAACACCATATATTTT. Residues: CASSEALRGNTIYF. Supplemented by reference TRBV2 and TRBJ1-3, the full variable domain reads EPEVTQTPSHQVTQMGQEVILRCVPISNHLYFYWYRQILGQKVEFLVSFYNNEISEKSEIFDDQFSVERPDGSNFTLKIRSTKLEDSAMYFCASSEALRGNTIYFGEGSWLTVV.

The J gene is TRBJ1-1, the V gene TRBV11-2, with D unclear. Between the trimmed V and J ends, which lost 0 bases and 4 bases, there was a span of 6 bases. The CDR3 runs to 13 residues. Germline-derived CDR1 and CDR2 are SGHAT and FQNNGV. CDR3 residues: CASSLDTITEAFF. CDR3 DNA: TGTGCCAGCAGCTTAGATACGATCACTGAAGCTTTCTTT.

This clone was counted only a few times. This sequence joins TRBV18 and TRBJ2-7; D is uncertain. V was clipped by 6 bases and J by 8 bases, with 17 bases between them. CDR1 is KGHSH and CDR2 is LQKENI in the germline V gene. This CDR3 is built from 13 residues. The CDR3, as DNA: TGTGCCAGCTCTCGAAAGGCCCCCAGAAAGCAGTACTTC. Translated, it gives CASSRKAPRKQYF.

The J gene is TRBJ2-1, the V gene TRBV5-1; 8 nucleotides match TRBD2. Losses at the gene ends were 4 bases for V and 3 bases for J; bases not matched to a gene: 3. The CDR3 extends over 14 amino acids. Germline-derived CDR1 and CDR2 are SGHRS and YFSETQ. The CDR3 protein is CASSPGGDYNEQFF. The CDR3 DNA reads TGCGCCAGCAGCCCCGGGGGGGACTACAATGAGCAGTTCTTC.

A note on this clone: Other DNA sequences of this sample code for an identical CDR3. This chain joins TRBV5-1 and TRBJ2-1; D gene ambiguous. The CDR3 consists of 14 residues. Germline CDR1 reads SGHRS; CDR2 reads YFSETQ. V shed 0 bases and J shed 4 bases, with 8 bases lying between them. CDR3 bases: TGCGCCAGCAGCTTGGGGGTTGAATACAATGAGCAGTTCTTC. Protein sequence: CASSLGVEYNEQFF.

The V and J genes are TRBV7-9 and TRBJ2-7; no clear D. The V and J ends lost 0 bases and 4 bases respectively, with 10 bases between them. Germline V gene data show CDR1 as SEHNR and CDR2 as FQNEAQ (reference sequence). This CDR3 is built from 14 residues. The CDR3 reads CASSLASQPYEQYF. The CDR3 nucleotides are TGTGCCAGCAGCTTAGCGTCCCAGCCGTACGAGCAGTACTTC.

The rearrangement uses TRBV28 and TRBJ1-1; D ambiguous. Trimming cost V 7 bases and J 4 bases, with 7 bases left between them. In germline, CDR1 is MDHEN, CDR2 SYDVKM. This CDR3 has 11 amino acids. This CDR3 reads CASTIGTEAFF. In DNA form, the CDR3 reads TGTGCCAGCACGATTGGCACTGAAGCTTTCTTT.